The 28 T cell receptor beta chains in this list originate from one sample, sequenced in a study of T cell clonality in common variable immunodeficiency. Whole-study findings and limits: Fewer deletions and N-nucleotide insertions were reportedly seen in common variable immunodeficiency TCR beta sequences.

Clones were sequenced by immunoSEQ multiplex PCR, and TCRdb holds only the in-frame ones, with some missing. There are around 15,000 clones in the sample, none observed a single time. Their antigen targets remain unknown. Material for sequencing was peripheral blood mononuclear cells. Receptor source: a human donor with common variable immunodeficiency.

In this sample, this clone turned up a few times. The read terminates 3 residues ahead of where the CDR3 ends, so the germline J gene completes it. This sequence joins TRBV19 and TRBJ2-3, with a tentative D call TRBD1 (7 bases). Trimming removed 3 bases from V and 2 bases from J, with 15 bases in between. CDR3 length: 16 residues. CDR1 and CDR2 (germline): LNHDA, SQIVND (reference sequence). The CDR3 DNA, read in part, is TGTGCCAGTAGTATTAAGGCGGGACAGTCCACAGATACG. This gives the protein CASSIKAGQSTDT. The entire CDR3 protein reads CASSIKAGQSTDTQYF.

This clone was picked up a small number of times. A read error may produce the germline difference seen at one junction end. Read sequence stops 3 residues before the CDR3 end, and the germline J gene provides the missing end. The V call is TRBV7-9, the J call TRBJ2-7; weak D call: TRBD1 (7 bases). This CDR3 spans 14 amino acids. Germline V gives CDR1 SEHNR, CDR2 FQNEAQ (reference sequence). The part of the CDR3 DNA that was read is TGTTCCAGCAGCTTAGGAGGGGGCGGCTACGAG. Its translation is CSSSLGGGGYE. The full CDR3 reads CSSSLGGGGYEQYF.

A note on this clone: Read data end 3 residues before the CDR3 end; the end is taken from the germline J gene. The chain is built from TRBV2 and TRBJ2-3, with 7 bases matching TRBD2. The CDR3 length is 15 residues. Germline lookup yields CDR1 SNHLY and CDR2 FYNNEI. Trimming removed 4 bases from V and 0 bases from J; junction bases left unmatched: 4. CDR3 DNA, as far as it was read: TGTGCCAGCAGTGTACGGCGGGGGAGCACAGATACG. Translation gives CASSVRRGSTDT. The complete CDR3 protein is CASSVRRGSTDTQYF.

This clone is deemed medium-sized. The read halts 3 residues ahead of the CDR3 end, with the missing end drawn from the germline J gene. V and J are TRBV24-1 and TRBJ1-2; possibly TRBD1 for D (6 bases). Germline V CDR1 and CDR2: KGHDR, SFDVKD. Deletions cut 1 base from V and 7 bases from J, with 12 bases between. The CDR3 has 14 amino acids. CDR3 DNA, as far as it was read: TGTGCCACCAGTGATTTCCGCAGGGGCGGTGGC. This codes for CATSDFRRGGG. The complete CDR3 sequence is CATSDFRRGGGYTF.

In the case of this clone: The CDR3 end is not reached by the read, which stops 3 residues before it; the germline J gene fills it in. The V call is TRBV19, the J call TRBJ1-3; TRBD1 matches at 7 bases. The CDR3 has 15 residues. V trimming: 7 bases; J trimming: 2 bases; junction bases outside the gene matches: 8. Germline V CDR1 and CDR2: LNHDA, SQIVND (reference sequence). The part of the CDR3 DNA that was read is TGTGCCAGTACACCGCTCGACAGGGCTGGAAACACC. It specifies CASTPLDRAGNT. The entire CDR3 sequence reads CASTPLDRAGNTIYF.

Of note for this clone: The read terminates 3 residues before the CDR3 end, so the remaining end is supplied by the germline J gene. The rearrangement links TRBV7-2 to TRBJ2-2; D might be TRBD2 (6 bases). Germline V gene lookup returns CDR1 SGHTA and CDR2 FQGNSA. The CDR3 sequence is 15 residues long. V was trimmed by 1 base and J by 1 base, leaving 7 bases between them. The sequenced CDR3 bases are TGTGCCAGCAGCTTAGGGGGGGAGAACACCGGGGAG. It is translated as CASSLGGENTGE. The whole CDR3 reads CASSLGGENTGELFF.

This clone was observed at least ten times. The CDR3 extends 3 residues past the end of the read, so its final part is completed from the germline J gene. The chain combines TRBV6-2 or TRBV6-3 with TRBJ2-2; 7 bases agree with TRBD1. The CDR3 contains 15 residues. V lost 8 bases to trimming and J lost 2 bases; unmatched junction nucleotides: 8. Looked up from germline, CDR1 is MNHEY and CDR2 is SVGEGT. The covered CDR3 bases are TGTGCCAGCGATCCCGGGACAGCCAACACCGGGGAG. This gives the protein CASDPGTANTGE. The full CDR3 protein is CASDPGTANTGELFF.

This clone was observed at least ten times. The read gets to within 3 residues of the CDR3 end, and the germline J gene fills in the rest. The chain links TRBV7-8 to TRBJ1-1; the match to TRBD1 covers 7 bases. V shed 1 base, J shed 7 bases, and the junction held 6 bases outside the gene matches. The CDR3 is 14 amino acids. CDR1 is SGHVS, CDR2 FQNEAQ, per germline. The CDR3 loop is CASSLEQGIGEAFF. CDR3 bases read: TGTGCCAGCAGCTTAGAACAGGGGATAGGTGAA.

This clone was seen ten or more times. The read falls 3 residues short of the CDR3 end, and the missing part is taken from the germline J gene. The chain uses TRBV5-1 and TRBJ2-1; 10 bases are a match to TRBD1. Germline trimming cut 4 bases from V and 7 bases from J; bases unmatched to any gene: 8. CDR1 and CDR2 (germline): SGHRS, YFSETQ. The CDR3 spans 15 residues. Incomplete CDR3 DNA: TGCGCCAGCAGCATGGGACAGGGGAGGGGGAATGAG. Its translation is CASSMGQGRGNE. The complete CDR3 sequence is CASSMGQGRGNEQFF.

By share, this clone counts as medium-sized. CDR3 amino acids: CAWRGQGHEQFF. The covered CDR3 bases are TGTGCCTGGAGGGGACAGGGTCATGAG. The chain carries TRBV30 and TRBJ2-1, with 9 bases lining up with TRBD1. Read data end 3 residues before the CDR3 end; the end is taken from the germline J gene. CDR1 is GTSNPN, CDR2 SVGIG, per germline (reference sequence). The CDR3 consists of 12 residues. The junction had 2 bases not matched to a gene; V was cut back by 3 bases and J by 8 bases.

As to this clone: The observed sequence ends 3 residues before the CDR3 terminus, with the missing tail filled in from the germline J gene. The chain joins TRBV2 to TRBJ2-1; 7 nucleotides align to TRBD2. Unmatched junction bases numbered 12, after V lost 8 bases and J lost 5 bases. The CDR3 runs to 15 residues. Germline-derived CDR1 and CDR2 are SNHLY and FYNNEI. The covered CDR3 bases are TGTGCCAGCGCCCACACCGGGACTAAGAACAATGAG. It codes for CASAHTGTKNNE. The full-length CDR3 reads as CASAHTGTKNNEQFF.

This clone occurred many times. The CDR3 is CASSKGGTGQHVDTQYF. The DNA read from the CDR3 is TGTGCCAGCAGCAAAGGGGGTACAGGGCAGCATGTAGATACG. The chain carries TRBV7-3 and TRBJ2-3, with D perhaps TRBD1 (6 bases). The sequenced fragment ends 3 residues before the CDR3 boundary, so the rest is inferred from the germline J gene. Germline assignment: CDR1 SGHTA and CDR2 FQGTGA. V shed 5 bases and J shed 5 bases, with 23 bases lying between them. There are 17 residues in the CDR3.

Details on this clone: The read comes to an end 3 residues before the CDR3 does, leaving the germline J gene to fill in the end. This rearrangement joins TRBV20-1 to TRBJ1-6, with 9 bases identical to TRBD1. J gave up 7 bases and V 4 bases, and 5 bases lay outside the gene matches. Germline CDR1 DFQATT, CDR2 SNEGSKA (reference sequence). The CDR3 contains 14 residues. CDR3: CSANRDRENSPLHF. Incomplete CDR3 DNA: TGCAGTGCTAACAGGGACAGGGAAAATTCACCC.

For this clone: The CDR3 end lies 3 residues beyond the end of the read and is filled in from the germline J gene. V and J are TRBV6-2 or TRBV6-3 and TRBJ2-5, with 7 positions matching TRBD1. CDR3 size: 15 residues. Trimming cost V 6 bases and J 3 bases; bases outside gene matches: 10. CDR1 is MNHEY and CDR2 is SVGEGT in the germline V gene. This CDR3 is CASRKRDRVKETQYF. The covered CDR3 bases are TGTGCCAGCAGAAAACGCGACAGGGTAAAAGAGACC.

This clone came up a few times. The CDR3 end lies 3 residues beyond the end of the read and is filled in from the germline J gene. The chain uses TRBV2 and TRBJ2-2, with a possible D match to TRBD2 (6 bases). Trimming left V 4 bases short and J 0 bases short, with 6 bases between. Germline values: CDR1 SNHLY, CDR2 FYNNEI. This CDR3 is built from 14 residues. CDR3 DNA, as far as it was read: TGTGCCAGCAGTGGGGGGGCGAACACCGGGGAG. Protein product: CASSGGANTGE. The whole CDR3 protein reads CASSGGANTGELFF.

As for this clone: The read gets to within 3 residues of the CDR3 end, and the germline J gene fills in the rest. The rearrangement links TRBV20-1 to TRBJ2-1; 7 nucleotides line up with TRBD1. The CDR3 runs to 14 residues. With V trimmed by 5 bases and J by 1 base, 5 bases remained unmatched. Germline lookup yields CDR1 DFQATT and CDR2 SNEGSKA (reference sequence). The CDR3 protein is CSAVNRGSYNEQFF. The sequenced part of the CDR3 DNA is TGCAGTGCTGTTAACAGGGGATCCTACAATGAG.

Remarks on this clone: Coverage ceases 3 residues before the CDR3 finishes, and the germline J gene fills in the end. The chain has TRBV19 and TRBJ1-2; D is undetermined. The CDR3 runs to 15 residues. Trimming took 5 bases from V and 0 from J, leaving 13 bases between them. From germline, CDR1 is LNHDA and CDR2 SQIVND (reference sequence). CDR3 residues: CASSLGGPTNYGYTF. CDR3 DNA, as far as it was read: TGTGCCAGTAGTCTTGGAGGGCCAACTAACTATGGC.

Details on this clone: Read coverage stops 3 residues before the CDR3 terminus; the germline J gene supplies the remainder. The chain recombines TRBV6-1 with TRBJ2-7; the D gene is possibly TRBD1 (5 bases). V gave up 2 bases and J gave up 3 bases, with 11 bases separating them. The length of the CDR3 is 14 residues. The V gene's germline CDR1 is MNHNS and CDR2 SASEGT. The chain's CDR3 is CASSENPGLYEQYF. Incomplete CDR3 DNA: TGTGCCAGCAGTGAAAATCCAGGGCTCTACGAG.

In regard to this clone: The read ends 3 residues before the CDR3 terminus; that terminus is restored from the germline J gene. The chain combines TRBV30 with TRBJ1-1; no clear D. Germline CDR1 GTSNPN, CDR2 SVGIG (reference sequence). The CDR3 extends over 12 amino acids. V was cut by 2 bases and J by 0 bases, with 4 bases left in between. CDR3 DNA, as far as it was read: TGTGCCTGGAGTCGTATGAACACTGAA. This codes for CAWSRMNTE. The entire CDR3 protein reads CAWSRMNTEAFF.

This clone has more than one count but fewer than ten. The read comes to an end 3 residues before the CDR3 does, leaving the germline J gene to fill in the end. The J gene is TRBJ1-2, the V gene TRBV11-2; 9 bases are a match to TRBD1. Germline lookup yields CDR1 SGHAT and CDR2 FQNNGV. Trimming removed 4 bases from V and 6 bases from J; junction bases left unmatched: 9. This CDR3 has 15 residues. The CDR3 protein is CASSSPGTGFNGYTF. The covered CDR3 bases are TGTGCCAGCAGCTCGCCCGGGACAGGGTTCAATGGC. Supplemented by reference TRBV11-2 and TRBJ1-2, the full variable domain reads EAGVAQSPRYKIIEKRQSVAFWCNPISGHATLYWYQQILGQGPKLLIQFQNNGVVDDSQLPKDRFSAERLKGVDSTLKIQPAKLEDSAVYLCASSSPGTGFNGYTFGSGTRLTVV.

This clone was seen many times. The read ends 3 residues before the CDR3 terminus; that terminus is restored from the germline J gene. The chain couples TRBV5-1 to TRBJ2-2; no firm D call. Germline values: CDR1 SGHRS, CDR2 YFSETQ. The CDR3 is made up of 14 amino acids. V was clipped by 2 bases and J by 1 base, with 6 bases between them. CDR3 sequence: CASSLTMNTGELFF. Partial CDR3 DNA: TGCGCCAGCAGCTTAACTATGAACACCGGGGAG. Supplemented by reference TRBV5-1 and TRBJ2-2, the full variable domain reads KAGVTQTPRYLIKTRGQQVTLSCSPISGHRSVSWYQQTPGQGLQFLFEYFSETQRNKGNFPGRFSGRQFSNSRSEMNVSTLELGDSALYLCASSLTMNTGELFFGEGSRLTVL.

This clone was recorded at least ten times. The read stops 3 residues short of the end of the CDR3; the missing end is completed from the germline J gene. The rearrangement links TRBV30 to TRBJ2-2; D may be TRBD2 (6 bases). This CDR3 region has 14 residues. Germline lookup yields CDR1 GTSNPN and CDR2 SVGIG (reference sequence). Trimming took off 3 bases at V and 6 bases at J, with 14 bases between the two ends. CDR3 bases read: TGTGCCTGGAGGGGAAGCGGGTTTGCCGGGGAG. Amino acid sequence: CAWRGSGFAGE. The full CDR3 is CAWRGSGFAGELFF.

The CDR3 DNA, read in part, is TGTGCCAGCTCACTACAGAAAAGCCAAGAGACC. This encodes CASSLQKSQET. The whole CDR3 protein is CASSLQKSQETQYF. This sequence joins TRBV18 and TRBJ2-5; D call uncertain. From the germline J gene comes the end of the CDR3, since the read stops 3 residues before it. Germline-derived CDR1 and CDR2 are KGHSH and LQKENI. Trimming removed 4 bases at V and 1 base at J, with 10 bases between. CDR3 length: 14 residues.

Details on this clone: The CDR3 end lies 3 residues beyond the end of the read and is filled in from the germline J gene. The chain uses TRBV20-1 and TRBJ1-2; no firm D call. The CDR3 runs to 13 residues. CDR1 is DFQATT and CDR2 is SNEGSKA in the germline V gene (reference sequence). V lost 0 bases and J 4 bases, leaving 9 bases between the germline ends. This chain's CDR3 is CSARDGRVYGYTF. CDR3 bases read: TGCAGTGCTAGAGACGGGCGGGTCTATGGC.

This clone was detected many times. The CDR3 is cut off 3 residues early in the read; its end comes from the germline J gene. V is TRBV30 and J is TRBJ2-7; D is perhaps TRBD1 (5 bases). V lost 1 base to trimming and J lost 2 bases, with 15 bases between them. CDR1 and CDR2 (germline): GTSNPN, SVGIG (reference sequence). CDR3 length equals 15 residues. The part of the CDR3 DNA that was read is TGTGCCTGGAGTGATGTGCGACAGCGAACCTACGAG. Its protein is CAWSDVRQRTYE. The whole CDR3 region reads CAWSDVRQRTYEQYF.

This clone was seen a few times. The read terminates 3 residues ahead of where the CDR3 ends, so the germline J gene completes it. V and J are TRBV19 and TRBJ2-2, with D unresolved. The CDR3 extends over 14 amino acids. With 6 bases removed from V and 6 bases from J, the gap between germline ends came to 14 bases. Germline V CDR1 and CDR2: LNHDA, SQIVND (reference sequence). The CDR3 bases that were read are TGTGCCAGTAGGTTGGCCGTTATACCCGGGGAG. It translates to CASRLAVIPGE. In full, the CDR3 reads CASRLAVIPGELFF.

This clone appeared a few times. The read ends 3 residues early relative to the CDR3; the germline J gene fills the gap. This chain links TRBV5-1 with TRBJ2-2; the match to TRBD2 covers 12 bases. Germline CDR1 SGHRS, CDR2 YFSETQ. Losses at the gene ends were 2 bases for V and 5 bases for J; bases not matched to a gene: 4. This CDR3 contains 16 residues. The CDR3 bases that were read are TGCGCCAGCAGCTTCCAGACTAGCGGGGGAACCGGGGAG. This encodes CASSFQTSGGTGE. In full, the CDR3 is CASSFQTSGGTGELFF.

Concerning this clone: The read is 3 residues too short to cover the CDR3 end, so that end is filled in from the germline J gene. J is TRBJ2-3 and V is TRBV5-1; 10 bases are shared with TRBD2. Germline-derived CDR1 and CDR2 are SGHRS and YFSETQ. This CDR3 is 18 amino acids long. V gave up 3 bases and J gave up 0 bases; unmatched junction bases: 10. The CDR3 reads CASSSGLAADTSTDTQYF. The CDR3 DNA, read in part, is TGCGCCAGCAGCTCCGGACTAGCGGCAGATACTAGCACAGATACG.